This T cell receptor (beta chain) is drawn from a study of blood T cells in healthy people across ages. Sample-barcoded 5' priming and a J-beta primer mix drove a second PCR of about 6 to 12 cycles. TCRdb used MiXCR to reprocess the 5' RACE reads, holding one entry per CDR3 protein. The data contain around 1,000,000 distinct CDR3 sequences, about 25% of them singletons. This clonotype has more than one count but fewer than ten. This CDR3 has 14 residues. Germline V gene lookup returns CDR1 LGHDT and CDR2 YNNKEL (reference sequence). Trimming pared 0 bases from V and 5 bases from J, leaving 7 bases between. These same records also appear under a second study, on T cells of mothers and their children.

The receptor was isolated from a girl aged 2 to 9 in good health. V and J are TRBV3-1 and TRBJ2-2; D not certain. What was sequenced was blood. For the CDR3, the DNA is TGTGCCAGCAGCCAAGATCTCGTGACCGGGGAGCTGTTTTTT. It specifies CASSQDLVTGELFF.